This TCR beta chain came from a study of cytomegalovirus exposure and HLA in healthy donors. Primers for the PCR totalled 60 Vbeta and 13 Jbeta. Profiled with immunoSEQ multiplex PCR; TCRdb holds only in-frame clones, not every one. The sample lists hundreds of thousands of clones, approximately 70% occurring once. Germline V gene data show CDR1 as MNHEY and CDR2 as SMNVEV (reference sequence). V lost 7 bases to trimming and J lost 0 bases, with 4 bases between them. This CDR3 is 13 amino acids long. There are a few counts of this clone. The TCR comes from a woman aged 25 to 39 in good health and CMV-seronegative. Sequencing input: PBMCs. The chain recombines TRBV27 with TRBJ1-6; D ambiguous. The CDR3 nucleotides read TGTGCCAGCACTAACTCCTATAATTCACCCCTCCACTTT. Protein product: CASTNSYNSPLHF.